Listed here are 8 T cell receptor beta chains from one sample, sequenced in a study of Ad26.COV2.S vaccination and SARS-CoV-2 variants. Described treatment: some 19 received Ad26.COV2.S at low or high dose, single or two shots; roughly five received placebo; per-sample allocation not given. Material that was analyzed had been drawn on day 63 after the first vaccine or placebo injection. Method: immunoSEQ multiplex PCR; TCRdb's copy keeps in-frame clones and lacks some. This sample has roughly 500,000 clones; roughly 89% occur once, and the top ten carry 10% to 15%. Sequenced here: peripheral blood, sampled in a trial of Ad26.COV2.S vaccine versus placebo. The receptor source for this set is a person between 18 and 65 years old who received the Ad26.COV2.S COVID-19 vaccine or a placebo.

The chain links TRBV6-5 to TRBJ2-2, with 7 bases lining up with TRBD1. From germline, CDR1 is MNHEY and CDR2 SVGAGI. CDR3 length equals 15 residues. With 6 bases clipped from V and 1 base from J, the junction kept 5 bases outside the gene matches. CDR3 loop: CASSPRDRNTGELFF. CDR3 DNA: TGTGCCAGCAGCCCACGGGACAGGAACACCGGGGAGCTGTTTTTT.

The chain has TRBV6-1 and TRBJ1-1, with D perhaps matching TRBD1 (5 bases). Per germline, CDR1 MNHNS and CDR2 SASEGT. V was cut by 2 bases and J by 1 base, with 11 bases left in between. The CDR3 spans 15 residues. CDR3 sequence reads: CASSESPGTNTEAFF. The CDR3 bases are TGTGCCAGCAGTGAAAGCCCGGGGACGAACACTGAAGCTTTCTTT.

V and J are TRBV10-3 and TRBJ1-3, with 11 bases that match TRBD1. The CDR3 has 15 residues. Per germline, CDR1 ENHRY and CDR2 SYGVKD. V shed 9 bases, J shed 0 bases, and the junction held 4 bases outside the gene matches. The DNA for the CDR3 is TGTGCCATTAGCGGGACAGGGGGCTCTGGAAACACCATATATTTT. Protein product: CAISGTGGSGNTIYF.

The rearrangement links TRBV4-2 to TRBJ2-2; 11 bases are a match to TRBD2. The CDR3 consists of 16 residues. V lost 3 bases, J lost 2 bases, and 2 bases stayed unmatched. Looked up from germline, CDR1 is LGHNA and CDR2 is YNFKEQ. The DNA for the CDR3 is TGTGCCAGCAGCCAGGGGACTAGCGGAAACACCGGGGAGCTGTTTTTT. This gives the protein CASSQGTSGNTGELFF.

This clone has a single count. V usage is TRBV5-1 and J usage is TRBJ2-2; TRBD2 agrees at 8 bases. The CDR3 is 15 residues long. With V trimmed by 0 bases and J by 3 bases, 1 base remained unmatched. Per the germline V gene, CDR1 is SGHRS and CDR2 is YFSETQ. The CDR3 spells CASSLAGGDTGELFF. Written as DNA, the CDR3 is TGCGCCAGCAGCTTGGCCGGGGGGGACACCGGGGAGCTGTTTTTT.

This clone was counted once. The rearrangement links TRBV10-3 to TRBJ2-3; 8 positions match TRBD2. The CDR3 length is 15 residues. J gave up 0 bases and V 7 bases, and 6 bases lay outside the gene matches. Germline values: CDR1 ENHRY, CDR2 SYGVKD. CDR3 in DNA: TGTGCCATCAAGAATAGCGGGGCTAGCACAGATACGCAGTATTTT. It yields the protein CAIKNSGASTDTQYF.

The rearrangement joins TRBV30 to TRBJ2-1; D possibly uses TRBD1 or TRBD2 (6 bases each). The length of the CDR3 is 14 residues. The germline V and J ends were trimmed by 4 bases and 0 bases, with 10 bases remaining between them. CDR1 and CDR2 from the germline V gene are GTSNPN and SVGIG (reference sequence). The CDR3 DNA sequence: TGTGCCTGGACGGGGGCTTTCTCCTACAATGAGCAGTTCTTC. Its protein product is CAWTGAFSYNEQFF. The full variable domain, rest sourced from reference TRBV30 and TRBJ2-1, is SQTIHQWPATLVQPVGSPLSLECTVEGTSNPNLYWYRQAAGRGLQLLFYSVGIGQISSEVPQNLSASRPQDRQFILSSKKLLLSDSGFYLCAWTGAFSYNEQFFGPGTRLTVL.

V is TRBV28 and J is TRBJ1-1, with D perhaps TRBD1 (6 bases). The CDR3 sequence is 17 residues long. The V gene's germline CDR1 is MDHEN and CDR2 SYDVKM. V was pared by 5 bases and J by 2 bases, with 21 bases between. The CDR3 region is CASSQLPGQLINTEAFF. As DNA, the CDR3 is TGTGCCAGCAGTCAACTCCCGGGACAATTAATTAACACTGAAGCTTTCTTT.